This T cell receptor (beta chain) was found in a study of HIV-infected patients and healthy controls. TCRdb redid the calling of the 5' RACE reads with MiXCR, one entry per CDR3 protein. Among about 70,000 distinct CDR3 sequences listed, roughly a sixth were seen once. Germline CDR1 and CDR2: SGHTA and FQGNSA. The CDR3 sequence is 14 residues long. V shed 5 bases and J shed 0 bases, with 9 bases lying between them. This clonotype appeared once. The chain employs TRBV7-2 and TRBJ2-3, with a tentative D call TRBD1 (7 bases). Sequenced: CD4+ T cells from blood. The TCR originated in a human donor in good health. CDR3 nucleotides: TGTGCCAGCAGCCAGGGGGGTAGCACAGATACGCAGTATTTT. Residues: CASSQGGSTDTQYF.